This T cell receptor (beta chain) was observed in a study of T-cell reconstitution after alpha-beta-depleted transplantation in children. The CDR3 totals 15 residues. V dropped 3 bases and J dropped 6; count of bases not matched to a gene: 5. Germline CDR1 SQVTM, CDR2 ANQGSEA. The TCRbeta library incorporated unique molecular identifiers. One entry per CDR3 protein results from TCRdb running MiXCR on the PCR reads. The sample has some 310,000 distinct CDR3 sequences; around 20% are singletons. A word on this clonotype: Its antigen is currently unknown.

Findings and limits, study-wide: Where alpha-beta T cells came from about two months after transplant was reportedly several hundred expanded graft clones.

The V call is TRBV29-1, the J call TRBJ2-2, with 12 positions matching TRBD1. The sequencing used PBMCs, mostly from graft donor cells, collected 180 days after TCRalphabeta/CD19-depleted stem cell transplant. This clonotype was obtained from a male patient between 10 and 17 years old who had a stem cell transplant for acute lymphoblastic leukemia, so the T cells may come from the graft donor. The CDR3 coding sequence is TGCAGCGTTGAGGAGGGACAGGGGGCAGCCGGGGAGCTGTTTTTT. Encoded protein: CSVEEGQGAAGELFF.